Presented here are 10 T cell receptor beta chains from one specimen sequenced in a study of T cell responses to AZD1222 COVID-19 vaccine. The repertoire was sequenced with immunoSEQ multiplex PCR; TCRdb's copy has only in-frame clones and lacks some. The sample contains fewer than 35,000 clones, 80% to 95% of which appear only once. The sequencing here drew on peripheral blood, taken on day 0 of AZD1222 vaccination. Receptors originate from an adult in good health.

V is TRBV5-5 and J is TRBJ2-2, with D unresolved. CDR1 SGHKS and CDR2 YYEKEE come from the germline V gene (reference sequence). The CDR3 consists of 13 residues. Deletions cut 3 bases from V and 9 bases from J, with 12 bases between. The CDR3 bases are TGTGCCAGCAGCTGGGTGGCTGCCAGGGAGCTGTTTTTT. It specifies CASSWVAARELFF.

The chain links TRBV4-2 to TRBJ1-3; 10 nucleotides line up with TRBD1. The length of the CDR3 is 20 residues. Per germline, CDR1 LGHNA and CDR2 YNFKEQ. The junction had 11 bases not matched to a gene; V was cut back by 0 bases and J by 0 bases. The CDR3 nucleotides read TGTGCCAGCAGCCAAGAAAGTATCGGACAGGGGGTACGCTCTGGAAACACCATATATTTT. It translates to CASSQESIGQGVRSGNTIYF.

V usage is TRBV15 and J usage is TRBJ2-1; 9 bases align to TRBD2. The CDR3 covers 16 residues. Germline V gene data show CDR1 as LNHNV and CDR2 as YYDKDF (reference sequence). Trimming removed 0 bases from V and 3 bases from J; junction bases left unmatched: 3. The CDR3 here is CATSREPAGGYNEQFF. CDR3 coding DNA: TGTGCCACCAGCAGAGAACCAGCGGGGGGCTACAATGAGCAGTTCTTC.

This sequence joins TRBV6-5 and TRBJ2-5, with 8 bases aligning to TRBD1. V was clipped by 0 bases and J by 5 bases; unmatched bases: 8. Germline V lookup: CDR1 MNHEY, CDR2 SVGAGI. The CDR3 contains 16 residues. CDR3 DNA sequence: TGTGCCAGCAGTTACTCGGGGACAGGTCTTCCGGAGACCCAGTACTTC. Its translation is CASSYSGTGLPETQYF.

The V and J genes are TRBV29-1 and TRBJ2-3; tentative D call: TRBD1 (5 bases). The germline CDR1 and CDR2 sequences are SQVTM and ANQGSEA. V gave up 5 bases and J gave up 4 bases, with 10 bases separating them. CDR3 length equals 12 residues. CDR3 loop: CSVRQFPDTQYF. CDR3 DNA sequence: TGCAGCGTTCGACAGTTCCCAGATACGCAGTATTTT.

This chain links TRBV11-2 with TRBJ1-2; unclear D gene. Germline loops: CDR1 SGHAT, CDR2 FQNNGV. The CDR3 sequence is 14 residues long. V lost 2 bases to trimming and J lost 4 bases, with 11 bases between them. CDR3 in amino acids: CASSLLGEGYGYTF. The DNA of the CDR3 is TGTGCCAGCAGCTTATTGGGTGAGGGCTATGGCTACACCTTC.

This rearrangement joins TRBV10-1 to TRBJ2-1, with TRBD2 as a possible D gene (5 bases). The CDR3 is made up of 14 amino acids. V was shortened by 0 bases and J by 10 bases, with 13 bases between the two germline ends. Germline-derived CDR1 and CDR2 are WNHNN and SYGVQD (reference sequence). The CDR3 sequence is CASSESREGWEQFF. CDR3 DNA sequence: TGCGCCAGCAGTGAGTCTCGTGAGGGATGGGAGCAGTTCTTC.

The chain couples TRBV5-6 to TRBJ1-3; unclear D gene. CDR1 is SGHDT, CDR2 YYEEEE, per germline. Deletions cut 2 bases from V and 2 bases from J, with 11 bases between. CDR3 length: 15 amino acids. The DNA for the CDR3 is TGTGCCAGCAGCTTAGATCGGGTCCCTGGAAACACCATATATTTT. Residues: CASSLDRVPGNTIYF.

V usage is TRBV6-2 or TRBV6-3 and J usage is TRBJ1-2; TRBD1 is a possible D gene (5 bases). Trimming took off 0 bases at V and 4 bases at J, with 18 bases between the two ends. The germline CDR1 and CDR2 sequences are MNHEY and SVGEGT. The CDR3 contains 17 residues. The CDR3 loop is CASSYSIRGGAFYGYTF. CDR3 DNA: TGTGCCAGCAGTTACTCGATCCGCGGGGGAGCCTTCTATGGCTACACCTTC.

The chain carries TRBV4-3 and TRBJ1-4, with D maybe TRBD1 (5 bases). The CDR3 has 17 amino acids. Looked up from germline, CDR1 is LGHNA and CDR2 is YSLEER. Trimming cost V 2 bases and J 4 bases, with 17 bases left between them. CDR3 residues: CASSQQARTNHNEKLFF. The CDR3 DNA reads as TGCGCCAGCAGCCAACAAGCTCGGACAAATCATAATGAAAAACTGTTTTTT.